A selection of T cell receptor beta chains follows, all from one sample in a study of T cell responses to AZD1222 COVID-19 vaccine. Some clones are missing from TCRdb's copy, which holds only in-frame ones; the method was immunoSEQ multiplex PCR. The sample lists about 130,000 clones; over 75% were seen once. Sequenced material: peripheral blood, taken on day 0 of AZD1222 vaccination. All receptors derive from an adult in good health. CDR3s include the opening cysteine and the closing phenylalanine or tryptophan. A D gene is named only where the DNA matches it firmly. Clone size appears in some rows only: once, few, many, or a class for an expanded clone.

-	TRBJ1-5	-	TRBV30	TGTGCCTGGAGTGTAGACAGCAATCAGCCCCAGCATTTT	CAWSVDSNQPQHF
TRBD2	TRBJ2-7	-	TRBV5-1	TGCGCCAGCAGCTCCGGGACTAGTTACTACGAGCAGTACTTC	CASSSGTSYYEQYF
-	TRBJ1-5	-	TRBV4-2	TGTGCCAGCAGCCAAGGCTCAGCCCAGCATTTT	CASSQGSAQHF
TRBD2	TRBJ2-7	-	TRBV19	TGTGCCAGTAGTAGGACTAGCGGGGGCACCGGGGGGTACGAGCAGTACTTC	CASSRTSGGTGGYEQYF
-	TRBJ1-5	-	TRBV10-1	TGCGCCAGCAGTGAGTCTCCTTTAACTCAGGGGTTTCAGCCCCAGCATTTT	CASSESPLTQGFQPQHF
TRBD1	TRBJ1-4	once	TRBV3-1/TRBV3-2	TGTGCCAGCAGCCAATACGGGACAGGGAATAGGGAAAAACTGTTTTTT	CASSQYGTGNREKLFF
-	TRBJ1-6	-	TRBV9	TGTGCCAGCAGCGTCTCGGTGGATAATTCACCCCTCCACTTT	CASSVSVDNSPLHF
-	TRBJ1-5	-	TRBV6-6	TGTGCCAGCAGTTACGGCACTAATAGCAATCAGCCCCAGCATTTT	CASSYGTNSNQPQHF
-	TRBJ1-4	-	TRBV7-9	TGTGCCAGCAGCTCTATCATAGACACGACTAATGAAAAACTGTTTTTT	CASSSIIDTTNEKLFF
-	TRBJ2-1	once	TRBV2	TGTGCCAGCAGTGAGAGGACAGTAGGTGAGCAGTTCTTC	CASSERTVGEQFF
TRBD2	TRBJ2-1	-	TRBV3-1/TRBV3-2	TGTGCCAGCAGCCAGAGCGGGGGGGCGTCCCTCAATGAGCAGTTCTTC	CASSQSGGASLNEQFF
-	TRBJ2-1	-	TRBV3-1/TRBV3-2	TGTGCCAGCAGTCAACGCGCTATTTACAATGAGCAGTTCTTC	CASSQRAIYNEQFF
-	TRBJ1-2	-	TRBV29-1	TGCAGCGTTGGGGAATCGGGTAACTATGGCTACACCTTC	CSVGESGNYGYTF
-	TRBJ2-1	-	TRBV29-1	TGCAGCGTTGAGACTGATGCCTACAATGAGCAGTTCTTC	CSVETDAYNEQFF
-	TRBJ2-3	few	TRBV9	TGTGCCAGCAGCGTAGCTATGGGTCCAGATACGCAGTATTTT	CASSVAMGPDTQYF
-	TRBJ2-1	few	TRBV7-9	TGTGCCAGCAGCCCCTTAGGTAGCGGAAACTACAATGAGCAGTTCTTC	CASSPLGSGNYNEQFF
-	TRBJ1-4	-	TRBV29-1	TGCAGCGTTGAATCCGAGTTTAATGAAAAACTGTTTTTT	CSVESEFNEKLFF
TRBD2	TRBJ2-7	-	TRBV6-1	TGTGCCAGCAGTGAAGCATTTGGACTAGCGGGATACGAGCAGTACTTC	CASSEAFGLAGYEQYF
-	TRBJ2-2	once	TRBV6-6	TGTGCCAGCAGACCAATGGGGTTTGGCGGGGAGCTGTTTTTT	CASRPMGFGGELFF
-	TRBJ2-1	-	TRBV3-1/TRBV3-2	TGTGCCAGCAGCCAAGATTCCGGAGCCTACAATGAGCAGTTCTTC	CASSQDSGAYNEQFF
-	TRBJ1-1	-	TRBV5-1	TGCGCCAGCAGCGATCCCCGGACGTTGAACACTGAAGCTTTCTTT	CASSDPRTLNTEAFF
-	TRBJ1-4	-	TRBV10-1	TGCGCCAGCAGTGAAGGAGGGACTGAAAAACTGTTTTTT	CASSEGGTEKLFF
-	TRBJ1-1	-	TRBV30	TGTGCCTGGAGTTGGGCCACGGGCACTGAAGCTTTCTTT	CAWSWATGTEAFF
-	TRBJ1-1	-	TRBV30	TGTGCCTGGAGCCCACGGGAATCGGTCCGAGCTTTCTTT	CAWSPRESVRAFF
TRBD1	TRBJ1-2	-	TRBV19	TGTGCCAGTAGTATCTTGAGTGGACAGGGCGTGTATGGCTACACCTTC	CASSILSGQGVYGYTF
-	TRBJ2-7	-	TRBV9	TGTGCCAGCAGCTATTCAGCCGGACAGTCGGACTACGAGCAGTACTTC	CASSYSAGQSDYEQYF
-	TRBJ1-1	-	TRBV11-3	TGTGCCAGCAGCTTAGGGATGGGGGCTGAAGCTTTCTTT	CASSLGMGAEAFF
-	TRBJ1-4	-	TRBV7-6	TGTGCCAGCAGCTTAGCTAACGGTGGGATTGCAACTAATGAAAAACTGTTTTTT	CASSLANGGIATNEKLFF
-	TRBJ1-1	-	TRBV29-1	TGCAGCGTTCTCAGTGGGGGGAACACTGAAGCTTTCTTT	CSVLSGGNTEAFF
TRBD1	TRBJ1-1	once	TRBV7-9	TGTGCCAGCAGCTTTTTAGCAGGGGGATATGAAGCTTTCTTT	CASSFLAGGYEAFF
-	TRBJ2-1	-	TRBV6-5	TGTGCCAGCAAAGGCGGCATCTACAATGAGCAGTTCTTC	CASKGGIYNEQFF
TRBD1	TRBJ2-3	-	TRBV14	TGTGCCAGCAGCCTCATAAGGACAGGGGGTCCAGATACGCAGTATTTT	CASSLIRTGGPDTQYF
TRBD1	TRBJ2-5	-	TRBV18	TGTGCCAGCTCGTCCCAACGGGACAGGGGTCGAGAGACCCAGTACTTC	CASSSQRDRGRETQYF
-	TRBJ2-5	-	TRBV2	TGTGCCAGCAGGGTGGACAGCCAAGAGACCCAGTACTTC	CASRVDSQETQYF
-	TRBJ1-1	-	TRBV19	TGTGCCAGTAGTGCCCGGACGGCGGCCACTGAAGCTTTCTTT	CASSARTAATEAFF
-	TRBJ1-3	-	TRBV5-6	TGTGCCAGCAGCGTGGACCCTTACACCATATATTTT	CASSVDPYTIYF
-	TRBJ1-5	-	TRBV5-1	TGCGCCAGCAGCTTGGGGGGCCAGTTTGGTCAGCCCCAGCATTTT	CASSLGGQFGQPQHF
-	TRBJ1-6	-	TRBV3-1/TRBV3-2	TGTGCCAGCAGTTGGGCCCAGCAAAATAATTCACCCCTCCACTTT	CASSWAQQNNSPLHF
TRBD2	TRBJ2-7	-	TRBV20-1	TGCAGTGCTAGTTCGACTAGCGGGAGCACCTACGAGCAGTACTTC	CSASSTSGSTYEQYF
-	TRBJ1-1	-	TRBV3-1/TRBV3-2	TGTGCCAGCAGCCAAGATGGGGGGTCGGGCACTGAAGCTTTCTTT	CASSQDGGSGTEAFF
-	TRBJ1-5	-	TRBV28	TGTGCCGAAGGGACGGTTCTCAATCAGCCCCAGCATTTT	CAEGTVLNQPQHF
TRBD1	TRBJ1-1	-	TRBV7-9	TGTGCCAGCAGCCCGACAACCTCATCCGGGACAGTCATGAACACTGAAGCTTTCTTT	CASSPTTSSGTVMNTEAFF
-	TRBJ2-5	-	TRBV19	TGTGCCAGTAGTGGCACTGGGAGGACCCAGTACTTC	CASSGTGRTQYF
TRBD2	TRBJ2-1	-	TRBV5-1	TGCGCCAGCAGCCTAGCGGGAGAGGCCTACAATGAGCAGTTCTTC	CASSLAGEAYNEQFF
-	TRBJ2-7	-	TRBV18	TGTGCCAGCTCACCTCTTGCCTACGAGCAGTACTTC	CASSPLAYEQYF
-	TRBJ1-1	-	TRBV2	TGTGCCAGCAGGGCGGGACGGATGAACACTGAAGCTTTCTTT	CASRAGRMNTEAFF
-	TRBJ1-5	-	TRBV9	TGTGCCAGCAGCCAAGAGGGGCAGCCAAATCAGCCCCAGCATTTT	CASSQEGQPNQPQHF
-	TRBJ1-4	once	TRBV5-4	TGTGCCAGCAGAGCGGCGGGGGCAACTAATGAAAAACTGTTTTTT	CASRAAGATNEKLFF
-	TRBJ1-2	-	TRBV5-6	TGTGCCAGCACCGAAGTGGGCAGGGAGGAATATGGCTACACCTTC	CASTEVGREEYGYTF